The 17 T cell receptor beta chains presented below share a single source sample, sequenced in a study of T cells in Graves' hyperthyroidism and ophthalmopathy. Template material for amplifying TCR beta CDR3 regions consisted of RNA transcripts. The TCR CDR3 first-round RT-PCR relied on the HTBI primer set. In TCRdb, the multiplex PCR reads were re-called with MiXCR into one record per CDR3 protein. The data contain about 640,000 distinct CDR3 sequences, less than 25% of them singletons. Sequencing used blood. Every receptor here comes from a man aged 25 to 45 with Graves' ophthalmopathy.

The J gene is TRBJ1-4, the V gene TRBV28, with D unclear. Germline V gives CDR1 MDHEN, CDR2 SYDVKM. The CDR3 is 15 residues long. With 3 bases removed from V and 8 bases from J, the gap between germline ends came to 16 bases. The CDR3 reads CASSLGPLREEKLFF. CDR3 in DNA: TGTGCCAGCAGTTTGGGTCCCTTAAGGGAGGAAAAACTGTTTTTT. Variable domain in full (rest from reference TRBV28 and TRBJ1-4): DVKVTQSSRYLVKRTGEKVFLECVQDMDHENMFWYRQDPGLGLRLIYFSYDVKMKEKGDIPEGYSVSREKKERFSLILESASTNQTSMYLCASSLGPLREEKLFFGSGTQLSVL.

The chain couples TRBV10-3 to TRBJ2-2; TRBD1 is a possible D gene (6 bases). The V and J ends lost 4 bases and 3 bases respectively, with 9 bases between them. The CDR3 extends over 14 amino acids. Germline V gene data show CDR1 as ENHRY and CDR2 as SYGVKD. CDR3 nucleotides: TGTGCCATCAGTGTTAACAGGGACACCGGGGAGCTGTTTTTT. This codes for CAISVNRDTGELFF.

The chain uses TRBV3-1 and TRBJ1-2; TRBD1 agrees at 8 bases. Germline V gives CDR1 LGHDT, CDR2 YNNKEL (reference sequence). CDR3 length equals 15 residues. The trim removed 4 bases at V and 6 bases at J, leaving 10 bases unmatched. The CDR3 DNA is TGTGCCAGCAGCCCCCATGGACAGGGCGGAAATGGCTACACCTTC. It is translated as CASSPHGQGGNGYTF.

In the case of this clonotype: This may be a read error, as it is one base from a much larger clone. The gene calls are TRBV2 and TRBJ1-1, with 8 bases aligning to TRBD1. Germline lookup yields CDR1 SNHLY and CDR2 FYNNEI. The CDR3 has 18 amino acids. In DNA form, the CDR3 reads TGTGCCGGCAGTGGGGGTGGACAGGGAGGAGGTTCGTGGACTGAAGCTTTCTTT. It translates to CAGSGGGQGGGSWTEAFF.

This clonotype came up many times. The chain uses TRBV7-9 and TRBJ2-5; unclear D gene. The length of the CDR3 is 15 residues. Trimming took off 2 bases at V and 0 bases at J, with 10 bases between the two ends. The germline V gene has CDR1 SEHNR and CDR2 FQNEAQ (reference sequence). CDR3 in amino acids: CASSLQSMNQETQYF. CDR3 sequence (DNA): TGTGCCAGCAGCTTACAGAGCATGAACCAAGAGACCCAGTACTTC. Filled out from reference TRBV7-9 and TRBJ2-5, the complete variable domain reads DTGVSQNPRHKITKRGQNVTFRCDPISEHNRLYWYRQTLGQGPEFLTYFQNEAQLEKSRLLSDRFSAERPKGSFSTLEIQRTEQGDSAMYLCASSLQSMNQETQYFGPGTRLLVL.

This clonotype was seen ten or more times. The CDR3, as DNA: TGTGCCAGCAGACAACAGGGGCTTAAAGGGGAGCAGTACTTC. Translated: CASRQQGLKGEQYF. The chain uses TRBV28 and TRBJ2-7; 7 bases align to TRBD1. With V trimmed by 6 bases and J by 7 bases, 12 bases remained unmatched. The germline V gene has CDR1 MDHEN and CDR2 SYDVKM. CDR3 size: 14 residues.

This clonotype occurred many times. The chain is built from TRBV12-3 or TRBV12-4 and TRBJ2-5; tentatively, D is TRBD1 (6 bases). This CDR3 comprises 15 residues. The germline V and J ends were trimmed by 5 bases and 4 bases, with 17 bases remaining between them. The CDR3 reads CASSPSEGGRETQYF. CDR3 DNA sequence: TGTGCCAGCAGTCCCAGCGAAGGGGGTCGAGAGACCCAGTACTTC.

As DNA, the CDR3 is TGCGCCAGCAGCCAAGATAGGGTCACGAACACCGGGGAGCTGTTTTTT. This translates into CASSQDRVTNTGELFF. The chain has TRBV4-1 and TRBJ2-2, with D hard to call. Germline assignment: CDR1 MGHRA and CDR2 YSYEKL. Trimming shortened V by 0 bases and J by 0 bases, and 8 bases separated the two germline ends. This CDR3 comprises 16 residues.

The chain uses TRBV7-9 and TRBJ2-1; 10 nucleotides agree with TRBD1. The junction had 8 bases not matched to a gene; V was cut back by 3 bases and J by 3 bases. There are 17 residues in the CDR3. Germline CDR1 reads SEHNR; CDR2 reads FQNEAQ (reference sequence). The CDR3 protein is CASSLGLGQGFYNEQFF. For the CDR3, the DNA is TGTGCCAGCAGCTTGGGGCTGGGACAGGGGTTCTACAATGAGCAGTTCTTC.

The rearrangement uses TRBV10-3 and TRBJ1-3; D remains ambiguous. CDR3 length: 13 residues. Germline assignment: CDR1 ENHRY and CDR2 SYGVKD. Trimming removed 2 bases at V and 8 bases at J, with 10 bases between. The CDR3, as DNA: TGTGCCATCAGTGAGCCGAGGTCGGACACCATATATTTT. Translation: CAISEPRSDTIYF.

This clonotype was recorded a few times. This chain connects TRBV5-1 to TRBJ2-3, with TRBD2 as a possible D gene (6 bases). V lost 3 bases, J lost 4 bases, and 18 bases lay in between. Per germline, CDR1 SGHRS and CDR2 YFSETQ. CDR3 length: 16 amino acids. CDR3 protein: CASSSLTGDKADTQYF. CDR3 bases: TGCGCCAGCAGCTCCCTGACGGGGGATAAGGCAGATACGCAGTATTTT.

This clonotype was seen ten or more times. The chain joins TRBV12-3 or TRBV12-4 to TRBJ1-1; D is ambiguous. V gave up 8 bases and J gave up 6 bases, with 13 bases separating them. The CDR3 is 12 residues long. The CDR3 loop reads CASRFGNSEAFF. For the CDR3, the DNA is TGTGCCAGCCGATTTGGTAACTCTGAAGCTTTCTTT.

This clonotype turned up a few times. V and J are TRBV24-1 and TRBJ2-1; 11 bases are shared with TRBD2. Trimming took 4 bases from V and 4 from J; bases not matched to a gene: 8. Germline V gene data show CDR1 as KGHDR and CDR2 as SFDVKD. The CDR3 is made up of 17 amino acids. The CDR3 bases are TGTGCCACCAGTGAGCCGCGACTAGCGGGACAATACAATGAGCAGTTCTTC. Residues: CATSEPRLAGQYNEQFF.

The CDR3 sequence is CASSLHRGNNEQFF. CDR3 sequence (DNA): TGTGCCAGCAGTTTACACAGGGGGAACAATGAGCAGTTCTTC. J is TRBJ2-1 and V is TRBV6-2 or TRBV6-3; 8 bases align to TRBD1. The CDR3 sequence is 14 residues long. V shed 4 bases and J 5 bases; nucleotides not matched to a gene: 4. The germline gives CDR1 MNHEY, CDR2 SVGEGT.

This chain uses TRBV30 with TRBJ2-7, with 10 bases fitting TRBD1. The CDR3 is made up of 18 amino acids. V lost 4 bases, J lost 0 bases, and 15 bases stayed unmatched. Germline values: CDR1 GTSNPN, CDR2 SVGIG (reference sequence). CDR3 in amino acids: CAWTFADSGQGGSYEQYF. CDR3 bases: TGTGCCTGGACCTTTGCAGACTCTGGACAGGGGGGCTCCTACGAGCAGTACTTC.

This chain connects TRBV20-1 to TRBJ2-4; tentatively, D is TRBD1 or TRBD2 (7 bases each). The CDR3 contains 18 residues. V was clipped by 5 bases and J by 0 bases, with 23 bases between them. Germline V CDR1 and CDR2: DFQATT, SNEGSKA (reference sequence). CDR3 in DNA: TGCAGTGCTGGCCCCAGGGGGGGAGGGACATTAGCCAAAAACATTCAGTACTTC. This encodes CSAGPRGGGTLAKNIQYF.

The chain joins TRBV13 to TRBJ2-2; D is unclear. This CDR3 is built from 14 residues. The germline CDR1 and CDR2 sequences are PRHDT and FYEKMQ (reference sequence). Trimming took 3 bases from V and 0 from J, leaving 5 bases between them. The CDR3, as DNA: TGTGCCAGCAGCTTCAGAACGAACACCGGGGAGCTGTTTTTT. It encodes CASSFRTNTGELFF.